Given below is one TCR beta chain in context. This receptor's antigen is unknown. No much larger clonotype is one base removed from it; base qualities were not supplied. These data originate in a study of T cell changes during pregnancy in multiple sclerosis (dated by TCRdb to the late 2010s). Some background on the complete study: The study looked at changes in the T cell repertoire across pregnancy in women with multiple sclerosis.

At the junction V is shortened by 1 base and J by 0 bases, with 7 bases in between. The germline V gene encodes CDR1 LGHNA and CDR2 YSLEER. From cysteine to phenylalanine, the CDR3 is 15 amino acids long. CDR3 DNA is the only sequence kept; it has 45 bases, read in frame from the first base. Library preparation was by the immunoSEQ multiplex PCR assay. TCRdb carries this immuneACCESS record with in-frame sequences only. Its versions omit some clonotypes, under half of them owing to an unresolved V gene in the studies checked, with the rest unexplained. In all, the sample holds roughly 53,000 clones, and 90% of those were seen once. Roughly 3.2% of the sample is taken by the ten largest.

The TCR comes from a female donor with multiple sclerosis, enrolled in a pregnancy study. Sequencing used CD8+ T cells from peripheral blood mononuclear cells, obtained before pregnancy. The sequence links TRBV4-3 to TRBJ1-5; the D gene remains uncertain. The CDR3 is CASSQGENSNQPQHF. The nucleotides are TGCGCCAGCAGCCAAGGGGAGAATAGCAATCAGCCCCAGCATTTT.